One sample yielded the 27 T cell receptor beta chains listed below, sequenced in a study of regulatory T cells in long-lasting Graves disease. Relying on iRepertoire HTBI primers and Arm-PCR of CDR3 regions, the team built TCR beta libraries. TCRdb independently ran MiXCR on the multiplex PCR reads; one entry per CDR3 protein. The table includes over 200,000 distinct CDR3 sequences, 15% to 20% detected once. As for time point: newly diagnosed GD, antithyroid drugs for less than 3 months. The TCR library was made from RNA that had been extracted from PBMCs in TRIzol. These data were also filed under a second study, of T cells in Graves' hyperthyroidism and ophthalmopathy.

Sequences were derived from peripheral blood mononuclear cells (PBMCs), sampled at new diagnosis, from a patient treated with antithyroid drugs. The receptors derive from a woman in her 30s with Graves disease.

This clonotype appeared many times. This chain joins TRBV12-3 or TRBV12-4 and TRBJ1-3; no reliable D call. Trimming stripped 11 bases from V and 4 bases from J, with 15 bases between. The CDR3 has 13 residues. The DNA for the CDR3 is TGTGCCGGCAAACCGGGATGGGGAAACACCATATATTTT. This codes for CAGKPGWGNTIYF.

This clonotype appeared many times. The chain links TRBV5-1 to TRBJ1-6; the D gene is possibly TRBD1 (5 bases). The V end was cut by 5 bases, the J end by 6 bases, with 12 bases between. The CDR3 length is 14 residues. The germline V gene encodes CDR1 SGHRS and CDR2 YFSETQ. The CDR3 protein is CASRLRDPNSPLHF. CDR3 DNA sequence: TGCGCCAGCAGACTCCGGGACCCTAATTCACCCCTCCACTTT.

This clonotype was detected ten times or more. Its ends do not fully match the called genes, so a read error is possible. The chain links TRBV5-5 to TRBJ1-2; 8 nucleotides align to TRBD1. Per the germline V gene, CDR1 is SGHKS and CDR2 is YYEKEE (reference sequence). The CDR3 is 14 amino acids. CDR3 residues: CASSFPGGRNGYTF. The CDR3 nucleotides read TGCGCCAGCAGCTTCCCAGGGGGCAGAAATGGCTACACCTTC.

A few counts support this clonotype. CDR3 sequence (DNA): TGTGCCACCGCCCCGGATAAACTAAGCGAGCAGTTCTTC. It codes for CATAPDKLSEQFF. The gene calls are TRBV6-1 and TRBJ2-1; D not certain. CDR3 length: 13 residues. Per the germline V gene, CDR1 is MNHNS and CDR2 is SASEGT. V lost 10 bases and J lost 10, with 20 bases in between.

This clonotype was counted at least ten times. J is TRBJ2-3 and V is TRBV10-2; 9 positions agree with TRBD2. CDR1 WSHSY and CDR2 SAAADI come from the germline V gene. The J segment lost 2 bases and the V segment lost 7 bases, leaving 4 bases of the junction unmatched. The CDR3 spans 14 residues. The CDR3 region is CASNKREDTDTQYF. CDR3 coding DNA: TGCGCCAGCAACAAGCGGGAGGACACAGATACGCAGTATTTT.

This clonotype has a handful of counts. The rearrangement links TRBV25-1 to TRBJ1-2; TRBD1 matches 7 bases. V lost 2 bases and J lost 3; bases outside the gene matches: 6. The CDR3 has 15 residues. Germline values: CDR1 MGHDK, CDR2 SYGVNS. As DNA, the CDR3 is TGTGCCAGCAGTGAAAGCGGCAGGGGGGACTATGGCTACACCTTC. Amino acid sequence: CASSESGRGDYGYTF.

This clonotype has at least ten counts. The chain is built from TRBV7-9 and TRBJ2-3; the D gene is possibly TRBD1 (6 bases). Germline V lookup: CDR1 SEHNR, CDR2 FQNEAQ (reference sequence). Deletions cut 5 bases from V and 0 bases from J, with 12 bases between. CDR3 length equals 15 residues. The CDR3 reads CASSLLDRSTDTQYF. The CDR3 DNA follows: TGTGCCAGCAGCCTGTTGGACAGAAGCACAGATACGCAGTATTTT. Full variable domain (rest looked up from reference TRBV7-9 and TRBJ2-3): DTGVSQNPRHKITKRGQNVTFRCDPISEHNRLYWYRQTLGQGPEFLTYFQNEAQLEKSRLLSDRFSAERPKGSFSTLEIQRTEQGDSAMYLCASSLLDRSTDTQYFGPGTRLTVL.

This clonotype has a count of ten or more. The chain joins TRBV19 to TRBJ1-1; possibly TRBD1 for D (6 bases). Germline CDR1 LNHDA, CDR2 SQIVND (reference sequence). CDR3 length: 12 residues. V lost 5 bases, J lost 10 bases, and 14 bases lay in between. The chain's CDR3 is CASSLTGGRAFF. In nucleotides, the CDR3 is TGTGCCAGTAGTTTGACAGGTGGGAGAGCTTTCTTT.

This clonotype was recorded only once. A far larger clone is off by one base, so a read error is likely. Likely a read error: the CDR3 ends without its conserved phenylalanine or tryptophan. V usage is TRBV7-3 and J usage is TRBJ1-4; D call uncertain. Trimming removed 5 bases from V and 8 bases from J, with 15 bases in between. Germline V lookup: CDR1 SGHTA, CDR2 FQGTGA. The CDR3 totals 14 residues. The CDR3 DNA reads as TGTGCCAGCAGCCAAGATCTTGGCGGGGAAAAACTGTTTCTT. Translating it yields CASSQDLGGEKLFL.

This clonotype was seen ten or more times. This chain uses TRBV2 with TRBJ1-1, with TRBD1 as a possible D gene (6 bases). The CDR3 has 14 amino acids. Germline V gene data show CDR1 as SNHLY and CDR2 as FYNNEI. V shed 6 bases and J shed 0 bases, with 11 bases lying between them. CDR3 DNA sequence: TGTGCCAGCAGCTTAGGGGGATTGAACACTGAAGCTTTCTTT. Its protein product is CASSLGGLNTEAFF.

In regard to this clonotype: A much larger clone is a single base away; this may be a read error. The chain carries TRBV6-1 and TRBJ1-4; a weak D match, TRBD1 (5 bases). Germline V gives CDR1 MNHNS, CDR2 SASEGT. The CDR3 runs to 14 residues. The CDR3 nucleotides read TGTGACAGCAGCCGGGGCTCCGCTGGGGAAAAACTGTTTTTT. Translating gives CDSSRGSAGEKLFF.

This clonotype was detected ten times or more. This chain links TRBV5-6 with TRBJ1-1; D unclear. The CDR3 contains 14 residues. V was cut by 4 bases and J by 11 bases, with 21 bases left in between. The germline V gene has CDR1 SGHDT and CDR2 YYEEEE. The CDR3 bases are TGTGCCAGCAGCCTGGGCGGGCGGGAGGTCAGGGCTTTCTTT. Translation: CASSLGGREVRAFF.

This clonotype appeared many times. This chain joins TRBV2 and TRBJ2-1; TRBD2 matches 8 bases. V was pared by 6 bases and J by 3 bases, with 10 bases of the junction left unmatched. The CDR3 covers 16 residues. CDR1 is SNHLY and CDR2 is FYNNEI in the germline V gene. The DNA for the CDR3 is TGTGCCAGCAGCGCCTCGAGCGGGGGTTACTACAATGAGCAGTTCTTC. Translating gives CASSASSGGYYNEQFF.

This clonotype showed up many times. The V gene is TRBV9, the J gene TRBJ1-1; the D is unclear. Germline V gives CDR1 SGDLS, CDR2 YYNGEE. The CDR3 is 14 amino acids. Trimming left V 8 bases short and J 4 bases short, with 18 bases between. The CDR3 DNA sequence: TGTGCCAGTTCCCGGGCTTCTGCATCCACTGAAGCTTTCTTT. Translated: CASSRASASTEAFF.

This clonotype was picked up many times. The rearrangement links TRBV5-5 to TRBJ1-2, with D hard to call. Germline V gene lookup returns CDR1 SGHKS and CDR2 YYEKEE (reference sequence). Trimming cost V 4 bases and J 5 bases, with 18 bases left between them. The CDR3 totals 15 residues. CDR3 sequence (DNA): TGTGCCAGCAGCCCATCTCCGGGAGGTGCTTATGGCTACACCTTC. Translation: CASSPSPGGAYGYTF.

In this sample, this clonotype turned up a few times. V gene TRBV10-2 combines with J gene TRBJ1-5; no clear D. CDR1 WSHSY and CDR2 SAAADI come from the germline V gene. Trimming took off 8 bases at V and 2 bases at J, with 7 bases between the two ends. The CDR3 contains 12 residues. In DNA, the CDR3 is TGCGCCAGCGCCCGCGGCAATCAGCCCCAGCATTTT. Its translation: CASARGNQPQHF.

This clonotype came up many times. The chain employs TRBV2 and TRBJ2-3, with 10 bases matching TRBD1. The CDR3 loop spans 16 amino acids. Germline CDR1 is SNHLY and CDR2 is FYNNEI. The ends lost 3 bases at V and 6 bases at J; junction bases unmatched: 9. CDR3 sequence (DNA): TGTGCCAGCAGTGAGGGGATAACGGGACAGGGGGATACGCAGTATTTT. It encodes CASSEGITGQGDTQYF.

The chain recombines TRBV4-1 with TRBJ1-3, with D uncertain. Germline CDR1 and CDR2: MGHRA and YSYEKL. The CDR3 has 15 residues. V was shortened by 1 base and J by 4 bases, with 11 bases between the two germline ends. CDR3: CASSQVGSRGNTIYF. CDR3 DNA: TGCGCCAGCAGCCAAGTGGGCTCCCGAGGAAACACCATATATTTT.

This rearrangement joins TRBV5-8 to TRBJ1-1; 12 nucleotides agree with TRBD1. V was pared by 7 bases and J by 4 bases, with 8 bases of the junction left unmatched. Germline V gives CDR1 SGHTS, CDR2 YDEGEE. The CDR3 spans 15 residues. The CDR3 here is CASGDRGQGATEAFF. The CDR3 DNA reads TGTGCCAGCGGGGACAGGGGGCAGGGGGCCACTGAAGCTTTCTTT.

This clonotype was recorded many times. The CDR3 DNA sequence: TGTGCCAGCAGGCAGGGACAGGGGGCAGTTCAGCCCCAGCATTTT. It yields the protein CASRQGQGAVQPQHF. The chain couples TRBV6-1 to TRBJ1-5; 12 nucleotides match TRBD1. The ends lost 6 bases at V and 6 bases at J; junction bases unmatched: 6. The CDR3 consists of 15 residues. The germline V gene has CDR1 MNHNS and CDR2 SASEGT.

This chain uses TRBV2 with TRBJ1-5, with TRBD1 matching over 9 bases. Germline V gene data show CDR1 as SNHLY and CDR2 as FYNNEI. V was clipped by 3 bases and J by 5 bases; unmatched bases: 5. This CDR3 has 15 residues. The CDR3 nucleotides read TGTGCCAGCAGTGATGGGACAGGGAGAGATCAGCCCCAGCATTTT. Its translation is CASSDGTGRDQPQHF.

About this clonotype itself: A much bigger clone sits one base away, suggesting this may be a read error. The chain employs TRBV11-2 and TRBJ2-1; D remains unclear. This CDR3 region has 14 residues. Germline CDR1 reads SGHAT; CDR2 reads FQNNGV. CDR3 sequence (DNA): TGTGCCAGCAGCTTAGTCCCCCGCTACAATGTGCAGTTCTTC. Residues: CASSLVPRYNVQFF.

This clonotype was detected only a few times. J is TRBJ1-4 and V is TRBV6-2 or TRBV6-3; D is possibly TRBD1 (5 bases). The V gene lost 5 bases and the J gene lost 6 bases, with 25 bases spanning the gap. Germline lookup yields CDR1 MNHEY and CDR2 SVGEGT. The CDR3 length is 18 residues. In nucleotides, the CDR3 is TGTGCCAGCAGTGAAGCGGGGGACGCTAAGATGGGGGATGAAAAACTGTTTTTT. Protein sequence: CASSEAGDAKMGDEKLFF.

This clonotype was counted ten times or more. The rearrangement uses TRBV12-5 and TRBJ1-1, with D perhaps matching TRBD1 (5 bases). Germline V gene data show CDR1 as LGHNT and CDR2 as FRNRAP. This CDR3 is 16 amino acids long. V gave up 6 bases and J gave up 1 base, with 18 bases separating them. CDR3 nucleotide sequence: TGTGCTAGTGGGTTATTCCCGGGACCGCGGAACACTGAAGCTTTCTTT. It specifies CASGLFPGPRNTEAFF.

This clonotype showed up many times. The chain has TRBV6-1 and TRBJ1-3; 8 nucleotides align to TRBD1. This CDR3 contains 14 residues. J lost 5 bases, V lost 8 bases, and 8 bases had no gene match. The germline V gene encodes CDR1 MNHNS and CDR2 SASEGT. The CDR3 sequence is CASYLDRGRNTIYF. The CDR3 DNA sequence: TGTGCCAGCTACCTTGACAGGGGAAGAAACACCATATATTTT.

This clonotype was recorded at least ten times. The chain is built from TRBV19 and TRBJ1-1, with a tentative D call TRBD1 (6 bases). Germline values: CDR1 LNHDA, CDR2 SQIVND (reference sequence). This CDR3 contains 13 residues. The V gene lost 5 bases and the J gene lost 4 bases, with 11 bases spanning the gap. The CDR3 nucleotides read TGTGCCAGTAGTCTTACAGGGCGCACTGAAGCTTTCTTT. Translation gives CASSLTGRTEAFF.

The chain's CDR3 is CASSLGVAGGPYEQYF. DNA for the CDR3: TGTGCCAGCAGTTTGGGAGTCGCGGGGGGGCCATACGAGCAGTACTTC. The chain recombines TRBV27 with TRBJ2-7, with 9 nucleotides matching TRBD2. Germline assignment: CDR1 MNHEY and CDR2 SMNVEV (reference sequence). V shed 3 bases, J shed 4 bases, and the junction held 10 bases outside the gene matches. The CDR3 has 16 residues.